This T cell receptor beta chain derives from a study of T cells in Graves' hyperthyroidism and ophthalmopathy. The study's findings and limits: Most thyroid clonotypes expanded above 0.001 were also detected in blood.

This clonotype has a handful of counts. Its matching antigen is unknown. The junction differs from germline at one of its ends, possibly a read error. RNA transcripts yielded amplified TCR beta CDR3 regions. The HTBI primer set was used in a first-round RT-PCR of the TCR CDR3. MiXCR was run by TCRdb on the multiplex PCR reads, yielding one entry per CDR3 protein. The top ten clones hold under 8.5% of a sample with about 660,000 distinct CDR3 sequences, about 45% of them seen once. This CDR3 comprises 15 residues. The germline gives CDR1 MNHEY, CDR2 SVGAGI. The TCR originated in an adult man with Graves' disease, either hyperthyroidism or ophthalmopathy (not recorded which). V is TRBV6-5 and J is TRBJ2-7, with D unresolved. Source material: peripheral blood or thyroid tissue (not recorded which). CDR3 coding DNA: TGTGCCAGCAGTTACCGAAGGGTTTCGTCCTTCGAGCAGTACTTC. It encodes CASSYRRVSSFEQYF.